These 25 T cell receptor beta chains originate from one sample sequenced in a study of Ad26.COV2.S vaccination and SARS-CoV-2 variants. Some clones are missing from TCRdb's copy, which holds only in-frame ones; the method was immunoSEQ multiplex PCR. The table lists 400,000 to 450,000 clones, around 93% of them singletons. Described treatment: some 19 received Ad26.COV2.S at low or high dose, single or two shots; about 5 received placebo; per-sample allocation not given. Samples were taken on day 63 after the first vaccine or placebo injection. The material sequenced was peripheral blood, taken in a trial of Ad26.COV2.S vaccine versus placebo. These receptors were taken from a person between 18 and 59 years old who received the Ad26.COV2.S COVID-19 vaccine or a placebo.

This chain joins TRBV19 and TRBJ1-2, with D uncertain. The V gene lost 3 bases and the J gene lost 4 bases, with 15 bases spanning the gap. Germline lookup yields CDR1 LNHDA and CDR2 SQIVND (reference sequence). The CDR3 has 15 amino acids. Written as DNA, the CDR3 is TGTGCCAGTAGTATTCGACCAGGCTCAACCTATGGCTACACCTTC. This encodes CASSIRPGSTYGYTF.

The J gene is TRBJ2-3, the V gene TRBV6-8, with D uncertain. Germline values: CDR1 MNHGY, CDR2 SAAAGT. This CDR3 comprises 15 residues. The V gene lost 2 bases and the J gene lost 2 bases, with 11 bases spanning the gap. Here the CDR3 reads CASSYPSGPTDTQYF. CDR3 sequence (DNA): TGTGCCAGCAGTTACCCCAGTGGCCCCACAGATACGCAGTATTTT.

The chain uses TRBV4-1 and TRBJ1-1; tentative D call: TRBD1 (6 bases). CDR3 length equals 15 residues. Deletions cut 4 bases from V and 0 bases from J, with 12 bases between. Germline lookup yields CDR1 MGHRA and CDR2 YSYEKL. CDR3 DNA: TGCGCCAGCAGCCCCAGGACAGCGATGAACACTGAAGCTTTCTTT. Residues: CASSPRTAMNTEAFF.

V usage is TRBV10-3 and J usage is TRBJ2-3; tentative D call: TRBD1 (5 bases). V was shortened by 7 bases and J by 0 bases, with 14 bases between the two germline ends. The germline V gene encodes CDR1 ENHRY and CDR2 SYGVKD. CDR3 length equals 15 residues. The CDR3 coding sequence is TGTGCCATCAACACGGACACCTTTAGCACAGATACGCAGTATTTT. It yields the protein CAINTDTFSTDTQYF.

With respect to this clone: A much larger clone differs from this one at a single base, so this may be a read error. Other nucleotide sequences from this sample produce the same CDR3. J is TRBJ2-7 and V is TRBV7-9; 7 bases align to TRBD1. With V trimmed by 5 bases and J by 3 bases, 1 base remained unmatched. The length of the CDR3 is 12 residues. Looked up from germline, CDR1 is SEHNR and CDR2 is FQNEAQ (reference sequence). The CDR3, as DNA: TGTGCCAGCAGCAGACAGGGCTACGAGCAGTACTTC. Residues: CASSRQGYEQYF.

The CDR3 reads CASSLPGGYGYTF. The CDR3, as DNA: TGTGCCAGCAGCTTACCTGGGGGCTATGGCTACACCTTC. The V call is TRBV11-3, the J call TRBJ1-2; D may be TRBD1 (5 bases). This CDR3 has 13 amino acids. Trimming left V 2 bases short and J 4 bases short, with 8 bases between. Looked up from germline, CDR1 is SGHNT and CDR2 is YENEEA.

This chain uses TRBV28 with TRBJ1-2, with D possibly being TRBD1 (5 bases). Trimming stripped 1 base from V and 6 bases from J, with 9 bases between. Germline V gives CDR1 MDHEN, CDR2 SYDVKM. This CDR3 comprises 13 residues. CDR3 amino acids: CASSLFAGDGYTF. CDR3 nucleotides: TGTGCCAGCAGTTTATTTGCGGGGGATGGCTACACCTTC.

The chain carries TRBV7-2 and TRBJ2-3; D remains ambiguous. Germline assignment: CDR1 SGHTA and CDR2 FQGNSA. This CDR3 spans 14 amino acids. V gave up 5 bases and J gave up 2 bases, with 11 bases separating them. The CDR3 loop reads CASSTRADTDTQYF. The DNA of the CDR3 is TGTGCCAGCAGCACCCGTGCGGACACAGATACGCAGTATTTT.

This clone was found once. This chain connects TRBV28 to TRBJ2-5; D ambiguous. Per germline, CDR1 MDHEN and CDR2 SYDVKM. The V gene lost 2 bases and the J gene lost 7 bases, with 20 bases spanning the gap. CDR3 size: 16 residues. The CDR3 protein is CASSLISAVRPWTQYF. The CDR3 bases are TGTGCCAGCAGTTTAATTTCGGCCGTCCGGCCTTGGACCCAGTACTTC.

In this sample, this clone turned up once. The chain has TRBV6-2 or TRBV6-3 and TRBJ2-2, with unresolved D. Trimming removed 2 bases at V and 1 base at J, with 8 bases between. Germline V gene sequence: CDR1 MNHEY, CDR2 SVGEGT. The CDR3 loop spans 15 amino acids. The DNA of the CDR3 is TGTGCCAGCAGTTACGCGTCCTGGAACACCGGGGAGCTGTTTTTT. As protein: CASSYASWNTGELFF.

V usage is TRBV7-9 and J usage is TRBJ1-1; D is possibly TRBD1 (6 bases). The CDR3 loop spans 15 amino acids. Per germline, CDR1 SEHNR and CDR2 FQNEAQ (reference sequence). V gave up 11 bases and J gave up 7 bases, with 26 bases separating them. In DNA, the CDR3 is TGTGCCGGGATAAGGGACACTCAAAGGAGTAGTGAAGCTTTCTTT. Its protein product is CAGIRDTQRSSEAFF.

The J gene is TRBJ1-6, the V gene TRBV19; a weak D match, TRBD1 (5 bases). V was trimmed by 3 bases and J by 8 bases, leaving 14 bases between them. The CDR3 is made up of 15 amino acids. Germline-derived CDR1 and CDR2 are LNHDA and SQIVND (reference sequence). The CDR3 sequence is CASSIAGTYDSPLHF. In nucleotides, the CDR3 is TGTGCCAGTAGTATTGCCGGGACGTACGATTCACCCCTCCACTTT.

The gene calls are TRBV29-1 and TRBJ2-3, with D unresolved. Germline lookup yields CDR1 SQVTM and CDR2 ANQGSEA. The CDR3 has 14 residues. V shed 6 bases and J shed 4 bases, with 17 bases lying between them. The CDR3 loop reads CSVLIGVRADTQYF. CDR3 DNA: TGCAGCGTCCTCATTGGGGTTAGAGCAGATACGCAGTATTTT.

The V call is TRBV27, the J call TRBJ1-2; no definite D call. Germline V gives CDR1 MNHEY, CDR2 SMNVEV (reference sequence). The germline V and J ends were trimmed by 6 bases and 4 bases, with 12 bases remaining between them. The CDR3 spans 13 residues. CDR3 residues: CASRRGSLYGYTF. In DNA, the CDR3 is TGTGCCAGCAGGCGGGGTTCCCTCTATGGCTACACCTTC.

The rearrangement uses TRBV9 and TRBJ2-3; a weak D match, TRBD2 (7 bases). The CDR3 is 15 residues long. The germline V and J ends were trimmed by 0 bases and 4 bases, with 12 bases remaining between them. Germline values: CDR1 SGDLS, CDR2 YYNGEE. CDR3 protein: CASSVEVGGPDTQYF. For the CDR3, the DNA is TGTGCCAGCAGCGTAGAGGTGGGGGGGCCAGATACGCAGTATTTT.

The CDR3 here is CASSTVRQGSDEQYF. The CDR3 nucleotides read TGTGCCAGTAGTACAGTGAGACAGGGGTCGGACGAGCAGTACTTC. This rearrangement joins TRBV19 to TRBJ2-7; 8 bases map to TRBD1. Germline-derived CDR1 and CDR2 are LNHDA and SQIVND (reference sequence). This CDR3 is 15 amino acids long. Trimming removed 4 bases from V and 5 bases from J; junction bases left unmatched: 10.

The chain is built from TRBV7-2 and TRBJ1-4; 8 bases line up with TRBD1. This CDR3 spans 13 amino acids. The germline CDR1 and CDR2 sequences are SGHTA and FQGNSA. Trimming took 4 bases from V and 7 from J; bases not matched to a gene: 2. CDR3 nucleotides: TGTGCCAGCAGCTCAGGGGGCTTTGAAAAACTGTTTTTT. Its translation: CASSSGGFEKLFF. The complete variable domain, with remaining parts taken from reference TRBV7-2 and TRBJ1-4, reads GAGVSQSPSNKVTEKGKDVELRCDPISGHTALYWYRQSLGQGLEFLIYFQGNSAPDKSGLPSDRFSAERTGGSVSTLTIQRTQQEDSAVYLCASSSGGFEKLFFGSGTQLSVL.

The chain is built from TRBV7-8 and TRBJ2-7; 7 nucleotides align to TRBD2. V shed 6 bases and J 3 bases; nucleotides not matched to a gene: 11. Germline V gene lookup returns CDR1 SGHVS and CDR2 FQNEAQ. This CDR3 has 15 amino acids. In DNA, the CDR3 is TGTGCCAGCAGTTCTTTAAGACTAGCCGGCTACGAGCAGTACTTC. Residues: CASSSLRLAGYEQYF.

The count of this clone is one. The chain links TRBV6-6 to TRBJ2-7, with 7 bases identical to TRBD1. V trimming: 0 bases; J trimming: 3 bases; junction bases outside the gene matches: 5. CDR3 length: 15 amino acids. Germline V gene data show CDR1 as MNHNY and CDR2 as SVGAGI (reference sequence). The CDR3 nucleotides read TGTGCCAGCAGTTACTCGAGACAGGGTCACTACGAGCAGTACTTC. Protein product: CASSYSRQGHYEQYF.

The chain joins TRBV5-1 to TRBJ1-1; D ambiguous. CDR3 length: 16 amino acids. Germline loops: CDR1 SGHRS, CDR2 YFSETQ. V lost 0 bases and J 2 bases, leaving 14 bases between the germline ends. CDR3 DNA: TGCGCCAGCAGCTTGGTGGGGATAACAACAAACACTGAAGCTTTCTTT. Its translation is CASSLVGITTNTEAFF.

The V and J genes are TRBV14 and TRBJ1-1; D call uncertain. Germline-derived CDR1 and CDR2 are SGHDN and FVKESK. Trimming stripped 1 base from V and 6 bases from J, with 15 bases between. The CDR3 extends over 15 amino acids. The CDR3 sequence: CASSQGATTVAEAFF. The CDR3, as DNA: TGTGCCAGCAGCCAAGGAGCTACAACGGTAGCTGAAGCTTTCTTT. Full variable domain (missing parts from reference TRBV14 and TRBJ1-1): EAGVTQFPSHSVIEKGQTVTLRCDPISGHDNLYWYRRVMGKEIKFLLHFVKESKQDESGMPNNRFLAERTGGTYSTLKVQPAELEDSGVYFCASSQGATTVAEAFFGQGTRLTVV.

This clone was found a few times. The chain recombines TRBV7-9 with TRBJ1-5; D may be TRBD1 (6 bases). V shed 3 bases and J shed 3 bases, with 15 bases lying between them. The CDR3 is made up of 16 amino acids. Germline V lookup: CDR1 SEHNR, CDR2 FQNEAQ (reference sequence). The CDR3 sequence is CASSLGAELDNQPQHF. The CDR3 DNA is TGTGCCAGCAGCTTGGGGGCCGAATTGGACAATCAGCCCCAGCATTTT.

This chain links TRBV28 with TRBJ1-1; 8 nucleotides line up with TRBD1. V was clipped by 5 bases and J by 5 bases; unmatched bases: 13. The CDR3 runs 16 residues. Germline-derived CDR1 and CDR2 are MDHEN and SYDVKM. CDR3 nucleotides: TGTGCCAGCAGTACCCCCGGGACAGGCCGGAGGACTGAAGCTTTCTTT. Protein sequence: CASSTPGTGRRTEAFF.

The chain employs TRBV7-9 and TRBJ1-1; 11 bases are a match to TRBD1. Germline trimming cut 5 bases from V and 6 bases from J; bases unmatched to any gene: 5. CDR1 SEHNR and CDR2 FQNEAQ come from the germline V gene (reference sequence). The CDR3 length is 14 residues. This chain's CDR3 is CASSAGGQGAEAFF. The CDR3 DNA reads as TGTGCCAGCAGCGCCGGGGGACAGGGGGCTGAAGCTTTCTTT.

This rearrangement joins TRBV4-1 to TRBJ2-3; a weak D match, TRBD2 (6 bases). The CDR3 is made up of 14 amino acids. Per germline, CDR1 MGHRA and CDR2 YSYEKL. The V and J ends lost 4 bases and 0 bases respectively, with 8 bases between them. The CDR3 DNA follows: TGCGCCAGCAGCCTCGGGACTAGCACAGATACGCAGTATTTT. Encoded protein: CASSLGTSTDTQYF.